This T cell receptor beta chain was sequenced in a study of immune evolution from preneoplasia to lung adenocarcinoma. Whole-study findings and limits: Top clone frequencies peaked in normal lung, apparently declining through invasive adenocarcinoma. Clonality was highest in normal lung, lower in later-stage lesions apparently.

Only in-frame clones appear in the TCRdb table, and some are missing; sequencing was by immunoSEQ multiplex PCR. The sample holds about 8,200 clones, 75% to 80% seen once. A word on this clone: What it binds is not known.

Patients had resection in Japan or China between about 2014 and 2018. H&E slides confirmed each diagnosis, reviewed by two pathologists independently. With 7 bases removed from V and 0 bases from J, the gap between germline ends came to 10 bases. The CDR3 is made up of 14 amino acids. Germline V gene sequence: CDR1 MNHEY, CDR2 SVGAGI. The V gene is TRBV6-5, the J gene TRBJ1-3; D unclear. The sequenced sample was FFPE adjacent normal lung tissue. The receptor was derived from a person aged 55-80 years with lung adenocarcinoma. CDR3 amino acids: CASKKGSSGNTIYF. For the CDR3, the DNA is TGTGCCAGCAAGAAAGGGAGCTCTGGAAACACCATATATTTT.